Below, 28 T cell receptor beta chains from the same sample are listed, as sequenced in a study of T-cell reconstitution after alpha-beta-depleted transplantation in children. During its preparation, the TCRbeta library received unique molecular identifiers. From the PCR reads, TCRdb called clonotypes with MiXCR, one entry per CDR3 protein. The sample consists of about 980,000 distinct CDR3 sequences, 25% to 30% of them appearing once. This sample comprised PBMCs, mostly from graft donor cells, obtained 360 days after TCRalphabeta/CD19-depleted stem cell transplant. The source is a boy in the first two years of life who had a stem cell transplant for SCID, so the T cells may come from the graft donor.

This clonotype was seen more than once but under ten times. J is TRBJ2-1 and V is TRBV6-2 or TRBV6-3, with D unresolved. The V end was cut by 2 bases, the J end by 9 bases, with 17 bases between. Germline loops: CDR1 MNHEY, CDR2 SVGEGT. The CDR3 contains 15 residues. The chain's CDR3 is CASSYPRPANGEQFF. The CDR3 DNA is TGTGCCAGCAGTTACCCTCGGCCGGCCAATGGTGAGCAGTTCTTC.

This clonotype showed up just a few times. The rearrangement links TRBV25-1 to TRBJ2-3; 8 bases map to TRBD2. CDR1 MGHDK and CDR2 SYGVNS come from the germline V gene. V dropped 7 bases and J dropped 4; count of bases not matched to a gene: 16. The CDR3 has 17 residues. CDR3 loop: CASIGALGAGVSDTQYF. CDR3 coding DNA: TGTGCCAGCATAGGGGCCCTAGGAGCGGGGGTTTCAGATACGCAGTATTTT.

This clonotype was counted a few times. The chain links TRBV15 to TRBJ2-6; D gene unclear. The V and J ends lost 2 bases and 0 bases respectively, with 5 bases between them. This CDR3 comprises 15 residues. Looked up from germline, CDR1 is LNHNV and CDR2 is YYDKDF (reference sequence). CDR3 nucleotides: TGTGCCACCAGCAGATACAACTCTGGGGCCAACGTCCTGACTTTC. Encoded protein: CATSRYNSGANVLTF.

The chain carries TRBV4-1 and TRBJ2-3, with D perhaps assigned TRBD1 or TRBD2 (7 bases each). This CDR3 region has 17 residues. Trimming shortened V by 3 bases and J by 1 base, and 17 bases separated the two germline ends. Germline V lookup: CDR1 MGHRA, CDR2 YSYEKL. CDR3 in DNA: TGCGCCAGCAGCCACCTCAGGGGGGAGGGGGGCACAGATACGCAGTATTTT. This sequence encodes CASSHLRGEGGTDTQYF.

CDR3 nucleotide sequence: TGTGCCAGCAGCCAAGAAAGTCAAGGGAGAGCAAAGGCTAATGAAAAACTGTTTTTT. It specifies CASSQESQGRAKANEKLFF. V usage is TRBV4-2 and J usage is TRBJ1-4, with no clear D. CDR3 size: 19 residues. Germline V gives CDR1 LGHNA, CDR2 YNFKEQ. Between the trimmed V and J ends, which lost 0 bases and 3 bases, there was a span of 20 bases.

J is TRBJ2-1 and V is TRBV3-1, with TRBD2 identical over 9 bases. The germline V gene has CDR1 LGHDT and CDR2 YNNKEL (reference sequence). V trimming: 6 bases; J trimming: 7 bases; junction bases outside the gene matches: 13. The length of the CDR3 is 16 residues. CDR3 protein: CASSTRRIAGVNEQFF. CDR3 DNA sequence: TGTGCCAGCAGTACTAGGAGAATAGCGGGGGTAAATGAGCAGTTCTTC.

CDR3 sequence: CASTLAATGYVTEAFF. In DNA, the CDR3 is TGTGCCAGCACTCTGGCGGCTACCGGGTATGTCACTGAAGCTTTCTTT. The chain carries TRBV6-2 or TRBV6-3 and TRBJ1-1; D remains unclear. V dropped 7 bases and J dropped 4 bases, with 22 bases sitting between them. The CDR3 contains 16 residues. Germline-derived CDR1 and CDR2 are MNHEY and SVGEGT.

The rearrangement uses TRBV6-5 and TRBJ2-5, with TRBD2 identical over 8 bases. Germline assignment: CDR1 MNHEY and CDR2 SVGAGI. CDR3 length: 16 residues. V shed 4 bases and J 2 bases; nucleotides not matched to a gene: 9. As DNA, the CDR3 is TGTGCCAGCAGTTTAAGGGCTAGCGGGTCTCAAGAGACCCAGTACTTC. It encodes CASSLRASGSQETQYF.

The V call is TRBV5-5, the J call TRBJ2-3, with 9 nucleotides matching TRBD2. V trimming: 0 bases; J trimming: 4 bases; junction bases outside the gene matches: 9. CDR3 size: 17 residues. CDR1 is SGHKS, CDR2 YYEKEE, per germline (reference sequence). The CDR3 here is CASSLALTSGFADTQYF. The CDR3 bases are TGTGCCAGCAGCTTGGCGTTGACTAGCGGCTTTGCAGATACGCAGTATTTT.

The V call is TRBV20-1, the J call TRBJ2-7, with 10 positions matching TRBD1. The ends lost 6 bases at V and 3 bases at J; junction bases unmatched: 11. Germline assignment: CDR1 DFQATT and CDR2 SNEGSKA (reference sequence). This CDR3 has 15 residues. CDR3 loop: CSASGGTGVFYEQYF. In DNA, the CDR3 is TGCAGTGCGTCTGGTGGGACAGGGGTATTCTACGAGCAGTACTTC.

J is TRBJ2-1 and V is TRBV6-1; D is possibly TRBD2 (6 bases). Germline V CDR1 and CDR2: MNHNS, SASEGT. V dropped 10 bases and J dropped 5 bases, with 24 bases sitting between them. The CDR3 has 16 amino acids. The CDR3 spells CATRDLGGRPHNEQFF. The CDR3 coding sequence is TGTGCCACCCGGGACCTGGGGGGTCGGCCTCACAATGAGCAGTTCTTC.

The genes are TRBV12-3 or TRBV12-4 and TRBJ2-1, with TRBD2 identical over 9 bases. V was clipped by 6 bases and J by 0 bases; unmatched bases: 9. There are 17 residues in the CDR3. CDR3: CASREAGGPSSYNEQFF. For the CDR3, the DNA is TGTGCCAGCAGGGAAGCGGGGGGTCCGAGCTCCTACAATGAGCAGTTCTTC.

This clonotype showed up just a few times. The chain joins TRBV3-1 to TRBJ2-7; no reliable D call. Per germline, CDR1 LGHDT and CDR2 YNNKEL (reference sequence). V lost 3 bases, J lost 3 bases, and 9 bases lay in between. The CDR3 consists of 13 residues. CDR3 DNA: TGTGCCAGCAGCCAGTGGCAGAGCTACGAGCAGTACTTC. It specifies CASSQWQSYEQYF.

The gene calls are TRBV5-1 and TRBJ2-5; TRBD1 agrees at 10 bases. The CDR3 totals 17 residues. Germline CDR1 reads SGHRS; CDR2 reads YFSETQ. V dropped 0 bases and J dropped 5; count of bases not matched to a gene: 10. CDR3 residues: CASSLAPGTGAGETQYF. CDR3 DNA sequence: TGCGCCAGCAGCTTGGCCCCCGGGACAGGGGCAGGGGAGACCCAGTACTTC.

The CDR3 protein is CSMARRGETQYF. In DNA, the CDR3 is TGCAGCATGGCCAGGAGGGGAGAGACCCAGTACTTC. V and J are TRBV29-1 and TRBJ2-5, with D maybe TRBD2 (6 bases). CDR1 SQVTM and CDR2 ANQGSEA come from the germline V gene. The CDR3 spans 12 residues. V dropped 8 bases and J dropped 4 bases, with 14 bases sitting between them.

With respect to this clonotype: The conserved closing phenylalanine or tryptophan is absent in this CDR3, likely reflecting a read error. The rearrangement uses TRBV7-2 and TRBJ2-5; TRBD1 matches 7 bases. The CDR3 loop spans 14 amino acids. J was trimmed by 5 bases and V by 2 bases; bases with no gene match: 5. CDR1 and CDR2 (germline): SGHTA, FQGNSA. CDR3 amino acids: CASSLILGGETQYS. CDR3 bases: TGTGCCAGCAGCTTAATATTAGGGGGCGAGACCCAGTACTCC.

The V and J genes are TRBV6-2 or TRBV6-3 and TRBJ2-7; 8 bases align to TRBD1. The CDR3 has 15 residues. V was clipped by 6 bases and J by 5 bases; unmatched bases: 12. From germline, CDR1 is MNHEY and CDR2 SVGEGT. The CDR3 nucleotides read TGTGCCAGCAGACTCGACAGGGGAAGGCTCCACGAGCAGTACTTC. Translated, it gives CASRLDRGRLHEQYF.

This clonotype was seen only a few times. The chain combines TRBV12-3 or TRBV12-4 with TRBJ2-5, with 10 positions matching TRBD1. Losses at the gene ends were 5 bases for V and 4 bases for J; bases not matched to a gene: 4. The CDR3 runs to 14 residues. The chain's CDR3 is CASSPWTGGETQYF. The CDR3 DNA reads TGTGCCAGCAGTCCGTGGACAGGGGGAGAGACCCAGTACTTC.

This chain uses TRBV5-1 with TRBJ1-1; D gene uncertain. Trimming took off 6 bases at V and 0 bases at J, with 15 bases between the two ends. Germline values: CDR1 SGHRS, CDR2 YFSETQ. CDR3 length: 15 residues. The CDR3 nucleotides read TGCGCCAGCACTAGGACGGATCCGATGAACACTGAAGCTTTCTTT. Translation gives CASTRTDPMNTEAFF.

This clonotype was detected a few times. This chain connects TRBV4-3 to TRBJ2-5; the D gene is possibly TRBD1 (6 bases). CDR1 and CDR2 (germline): LGHNA, YSLEER. The CDR3 totals 16 residues. Trimming left V 1 base short and J 2 bases short, with 14 bases between. DNA for the CDR3: TGCGCCAGCAGCCAAGCAGGGGACCCTTCACAAGAGACCCAGTACTTC. It codes for CASSQAGDPSQETQYF.

The chain is built from TRBV12-3 or TRBV12-4 and TRBJ2-2; TRBD2 might be the D (6 bases). The CDR3 totals 15 residues. The V gene lost 7 bases and the J gene lost 6 bases, with 18 bases spanning the gap. The CDR3 DNA is TGTGCCAGCATCCTCTGGCGGGACCACCCCGGGGAGCTGTTTTTT. This codes for CASILWRDHPGELFF.

The chain joins TRBV6-1 to TRBJ2-3; the D gene is possibly TRBD2 (6 bases). This CDR3 contains 16 residues. V was shortened by 4 bases and J by 5 bases, with 19 bases between the two germline ends. Germline lookup yields CDR1 MNHNS and CDR2 SASEGT. The CDR3 is CASSGRLEGLGDTQYF. The CDR3, as DNA: TGTGCCAGCAGTGGCCGGCTGGAGGGGCTGGGAGATACGCAGTATTTT.

This clonotype came up a few times. The chain links TRBV9 to TRBJ2-1; D gene uncertain. Trimming cost V 4 bases and J 7 bases, with 12 bases left between them. This CDR3 is built from 13 residues. Germline CDR1 SGDLS, CDR2 YYNGEE. The CDR3 region has the DNA TGTGCCAGCAGCCCAGACTCATCAAATGAGCAGTTCTTC. This encodes CASSPDSSNEQFF.

The chain uses TRBV4-1 and TRBJ2-3; 10 bases fit TRBD2. Germline-derived CDR1 and CDR2 are MGHRA and YSYEKL. With V trimmed by 0 bases and J by 5 bases, 5 bases remained unmatched. The CDR3 is made up of 16 amino acids. CDR3 in amino acids: CASSQEGTSVKDTQYF. CDR3 bases: TGCGCCAGCAGCCAAGAAGGGACTAGCGTTAAAGATACGCAGTATTTT.

There are a few counts of this clonotype. The rearrangement links TRBV24-1 to TRBJ1-5, with D perhaps TRBD1 (5 bases). V lost 3 bases to trimming and J lost 0 bases, with 11 bases between them. This CDR3 region has 16 residues. The germline V gene encodes CDR1 KGHDR and CDR2 SFDVKD. The CDR3 reads CATSDPGQNSNQPQHF. The CDR3 region has the DNA TGTGCCACCAGTGATCCGGGGCAGAATAGCAATCAGCCCCAGCATTTT.

This clonotype has only a few counts. The V and J genes are TRBV5-4 and TRBJ2-5, with 9 bases identical to TRBD2. The ends lost 4 bases at V and 1 base at J; junction bases unmatched: 5. This CDR3 has 15 amino acids. Per germline, CDR1 SGHNT and CDR2 YYREEE (reference sequence). CDR3 amino acids: CASSDLAGSQETQYF. The CDR3 DNA follows: TGTGCCAGCAGCGATCTAGCGGGGAGCCAAGAGACCCAGTACTTC.

This clonotype was found a few times. V is TRBV7-8 and J is TRBJ2-4; D possibly matches TRBD1 or TRBD2 (6 bases each). V was pared by 3 bases and J by 8 bases, with 14 bases between. The CDR3 consists of 14 residues. Germline V gives CDR1 SGHVS, CDR2 FQNEAQ. CDR3 coding DNA: TGTGCCAGCAGCTTGGGGGGCCGGGTGCACATTCAGTACTTC. It codes for CASSLGGRVHIQYF.

The chain combines TRBV9 with TRBJ2-3; 9 bases are a match to TRBD1. The CDR3 runs 15 residues. V lost 4 bases to trimming and J lost 5 bases; unmatched junction nucleotides: 8. From germline, CDR1 is SGDLS and CDR2 YYNGEE. The chain's CDR3 is CASSPQQGAGDTQYF. The CDR3 DNA reads as TGTGCCAGCAGCCCTCAACAGGGGGCGGGAGATACGCAGTATTTT.